This TCR beta chain was identified in a study of shared clonotypes between healthy human individuals. Sequenced by immunoSEQ multiplex PCR; TCRdb stores in-frame clones only, minus some. The data hold roughly 2.2 million clones, with approximately 93% observed a single time. The CDR3 contains 13 residues. From germline, CDR1 is SGHAT and CDR2 FQNNGV. Deletions cut 4 bases from V and 13 bases from J, with 19 bases between. This clonotype was sampled from a man in his late teens or twenties in good health. Some clones in this sample may be carry-over from other donors' samples. The chain is built from TRBV11-2 and TRBJ1-2; no definite D call. The sequenced sample was naive CD4+ T cells from PBMCs. The subset: CD45RA+ positively selected. The CDR3 DNA reads as TGTGCCAGCAGCTGGGATCCCCCACGCGGACGCACCTTC. Protein: CASSWDPPRGRTF.